The 5 T cell receptor beta chains listed next were all sequenced from one sample in a study of T cell responses to AZD1222 COVID-19 vaccine (dated by TCRdb to the early 2020s). This sample's time point label indicates: baseline before first vaccination. The library was produced with the immunoSEQ multiplex PCR assay. TCRdb stores this immuneACCESS table with in-frame sequences only. Part of the clones is absent; in the studies checked, under half of the shortfall reflects unresolved V genes, and no reason is known for the rest. Recorded for this sample are some 120,000 clones; 87% of them occurred a single time. In total, the top ten clones hold approximately 1.5% of the sample. This specimen was peripheral blood, taken on day 0 of AZD1222 vaccination. These receptors came from an adult in good health.

This clone was seen once. The chain recombines TRBV6-2 or TRBV6-3 with TRBJ2-1; tentatively, D is TRBD2 (6 bases). Germline CDR1 is MNHEY and CDR2 is SVGEGT. This CDR3 is built from 16 residues. V lost 5 bases and J 8 bases, leaving 22 bases between the germline ends. CDR3 DNA: TGTGCCAGCAGTACCCGTACCGGGACTCAAGGACATGAGCAGTTCTTC. As protein: CASSTRTGTQGHEQFF.

This clone was seen a few times. The chain combines TRBV6-4 with TRBJ2-3; 7 bases fit TRBD1. This CDR3 has 15 amino acids. Germline trimming cut 5 bases from V and 3 bases from J; bases unmatched to any gene: 8. CDR1 MRHNA and CDR2 SNTAGT come from the germline V gene. CDR3 loop: CASSSTSTGTDTQYF. CDR3 sequence (DNA): TGTGCCAGCAGTTCTACCTCGACAGGGACAGATACGCAGTATTTT.

The chain joins TRBV27 to TRBJ2-7, with 9 nucleotides matching TRBD2. This CDR3 contains 14 residues. With V trimmed by 5 bases and J by 13 bases, 15 bases remained unmatched. The germline V gene encodes CDR1 MNHEY and CDR2 SMNVEV (reference sequence). CDR3 sequence: CASSALNSGGRGYF. As DNA, the CDR3 is TGTGCCAGCAGTGCCCTGAATAGCGGGGGTCGGGGTTACTTC.

The V call is TRBV30, the J call TRBJ1-5, with a possible D match to TRBD1 (6 bases). V lost 3 bases and J 3 bases, leaving 15 bases between the germline ends. The CDR3 is 15 residues long. Germline V gene lookup returns CDR1 GTSNPN and CDR2 SVGIG (reference sequence). In DNA form, the CDR3 reads TGTGCCTGGAGCGCCCAGGGGACCTACAATCAGCCCCAGCATTTT. This codes for CAWSAQGTYNQPQHF.

The rearrangement joins TRBV5-1 to TRBJ1-3; weak D call: TRBD1 (5 bases). V was shortened by 4 bases and J by 0 bases, with 14 bases between the two germline ends. Germline V gene data show CDR1 as SGHRS and CDR2 as YFSETQ. The CDR3 loop spans 16 amino acids. The DNA of the CDR3 is TGCGCCAGCAGCGCAGTACAGGCCTCCTCTGGAAACACCATATATTTT. Protein sequence: CASSAVQASSGNTIYF.